A selection of T cell receptor beta chains follows, all from one sample in a study of low-dose radiotherapy and immunotherapy resistance in tumors. In TCRdb, the reads were re-called with MiXCR into one record per CDR3 protein. The sample carries about 39,000 distinct CDR3 sequences, 20% to 25% recorded once. Sample: PBMCs, taken after low-dose radiotherapy plus immunotherapy. The receptors derive from a female donor with ovarian cancer. Both conserved end residues are part of each CDR3. The D gene is left open where the match is weak. Clone size is given for some rows only: seen once, a few or many times, or a class if the clone is expanded.

v_gene	j_gene	len	d_gene	abundance	CDR3aa	CDR3nt
TRBV5-1	TRBJ1-6	16	.	many	CASSLLGTSYNSPLHF	TGCGCCAGCAGCTTGTTAGGGACCTCCTATAATTCACCCCTCCACTTT
TRBV9	TRBJ2-2	14	TRBD2	.	CASSETSGGGELFF	TGTGCCAGCAGCGAGACTAGCGGCGGCGGGGAGCTGTTTTTT
TRBV6-5	TRBJ2-2	18	.	few	CASSYSGWASEPGELFFF	.
TRBV5-5	TRBJ2-1	12	.	.	CASSLAWNEQFF	TGTGCCAGCAGCTTGGCGTGGAATGAGCAGTTCTTC
TRBV3-1	TRBJ2-2	12	.	few	CASWDGSGELFF	TGTGCCAGCTGGGACGGCTCCGGGGAGCTGTTTTTT
TRBV12-3/TRBV12-4	TRBJ2-3	14	TRBD1	many	CASSPGQGPDTQYF	TGTGCCAGCAGCCCGGGACAGGGGCCCGATACGCAGTATTTT
TRBV28	TRBJ2-5	14	.	.	CASSSPPGRETQYF	TGTGCCAGCAGTTCCCCGCCCGGGCGAGAGACCCAGTACTTC
TRBV29-1	TRBJ1-1	10	.	many	CSVELVEAFF	TGCAGCGTTGAATTGGTTGAAGCTTTCTTT
TRBV28	TRBJ2-7	17	TRBD2	many	CASSLIPLAGVVREQYF	TGTGCCAGCAGTTTAATCCCACTAGCGGGAGTTGTCCGCGAGCAGTACTTC
TRBV28	TRBJ2-7	14	TRBD2	many	CASSSGLDLYEQYF	TGTGCCAGCAGTTCCGGACTAGACCTCTACGAGCAGTACTTC
TRBV7-8	TRBJ2-5	14	TRBD1	many	CASSLTGGMETQYF	TGTGCCAGCAGCTTAACAGGGGGCATGGAGACCCAGTACTTC
TRBV6-1	TRBJ2-7	16	TRBD2	.	CASSGRLAFGAYEQYF	TGTGCCAGCAGTGGTCGACTAGCTTTCGGGGCCTACGAGCAGTACTTC
TRBV28	TRBJ2-7	13	TRBD1	many	CASSFRTGIEQYF	TGTGCCAGCAGTTTCCGGACAGGGATAGAGCAGTACTTC
TRBV12-3/TRBV12-4	TRBJ2-5	14	TRBD1	many	CASSSTGDGETQYF	TGTGCCAGCAGTTCGACAGGGGATGGGGAGACCCAGTACTTC
TRBV6-6	TRBJ2-1	12	.	.	CASRGPGNEQFF	TGTGCCAGCAGAGGACCGGGGAATGAGCAGTTCTTC
TRBV29-1	TRBJ1-5	14	.	many	CSVTPGGGNQPQHF	TGCAGCGTTACGCCCGGGGGGGGCAATCAGCCCCAGCATTTT
TRBV5-4	TRBJ2-5	15	.	many	CASSSRDPPQETQYF	TGTGCCAGCAGCTCCCGGGACCCTCCTCAAGAGACCCAGTACTTC
TRBV5-1	TRBJ2-1	16	TRBD1	many	CASSRGQGASYNEQFF	TGCGCCAGCAGCAGGGGACAGGGGGCTTCCTACAATGAGCAGTTCTTC
TRBV30	TRBJ2-1	12	.	.	CAWSPNYNEQFF	TGTGCCTGGAGTCCCAACTACAATGAGCAGTTCTTC
TRBV30	TRBJ2-1	11	.	many	CAWSRPNEQFF	TGTGCCTGGAGTCGCCCCAATGAGCAGTTCTTC